The clone carrying this T cell receptor (beta chain) was seen only once. The sample belongs to a study of blood T cell repertoires in COVID-19. Study overall: Sample material is recorded as cDNA or gDNA derived from T cells, B-cell-depleted T cells, or PBMCs.

Repertoires were generated with immunoSEQ multiplex PCR, while TCRdb's copy carries only in-frame clones and drops some. The sample holds tens of thousands of clones, around 84% seen once. Germline V lookup: CDR1 LGHDT, CDR2 YNNKEL (reference sequence). V lost 2 bases, J lost 5 bases, and 6 bases lay in between. The CDR3 sequence is 13 residues long. The chain recombines TRBV3-1 (or the pseudogene TRBV3-2) with TRBJ2-2; D ambiguous. The specimen was peripheral blood. The sequence came from a man aged 45-65 years with acute or convalescent COVID-19. This chain's CDR3 is CASSQTRTGELFF. The CDR3 DNA is TGTGCCAGCAGCCAAACGCGGACCGGGGAGCTGTTTTTT.